The rows below give T cell receptor beta chains drawn from one sample of a study of shared clonotypes between healthy human individuals. TCRdb keeps only in-frame clones here, not all; method: immunoSEQ multiplex PCR. The sample contains 1,400,000 or so clones, approximately 98.5% of which appear only once. The specimen was naive CD4+ T cells sorted from blood. The source of these receptors is a man aged 25-40 years in good health. The CDR3 runs from the conserved cysteine through the conserved F or W. Fields, in order: J gene, V gene, D gene, clone size, CDR3 length, CDR3 DNA, CDR3 protein. The D gene is left open where the match is weak. Rows give clone size only sometimes, using once, few, many, or a class for an expanded clone.

>TRBJ2-6|TRBV6-5|NA|NA|13
TGTGCCAGCAGTTACGTTGGGGCCAACGTCCTGACTTTC
CASSYVGANVLTF
>TRBJ2-4|TRBV28|TRBD1|NA|13
TGTGCCAGCAGTTCGGGACAGGAAAACATTCAGTACTTC
CASSSGQENIQYF
>TRBJ2-7|TRBV7-8|NA|NA|14
TGTGCCAGCACCACGTTCCCGGACAGCTACGAGCAGTACTTC
CASTTFPDSYEQYF
>TRBJ2-1|TRBV9|NA|NA|15
TGTGCCAGCAGCCCACAACTGGATGTCTACAATGAGCAGTTCTTC
CASSPQLDVYNEQFF
>TRBJ2-1|TRBV10-3|NA|NA|16
TGTGCCATCAGTGAGTCGAGATCACGGGAGCGGAATGAGCAGTTCTTC
CAISESRSRERNEQFF
>TRBJ1-5|TRBV28|NA|NA|13
TGTGCCAGCATCTCAGGGCCCTATCAGCCCCAGCATTTT
CASISGPYQPQHF
>TRBJ2-2|TRBV19|NA|NA|16
TGTGCCAGCAAGGCGACAGGCAAAACGAACACCGGGGAGCTGTTTTTT
CASKATGKTNTGELFF
>TRBJ1-1|TRBV9|NA|NA|14
TGTGCCAGCAGCGTACAGGGGACTAACACTGAAGCTTTCTTT
CASSVQGTNTEAFF
>TRBJ2-7|TRBV6-1|NA|NA|13
TGTGCCAGCATCCCTGCGGCCTCCTACGAGCAGTACTTC
CASIPAASYEQYF
>TRBJ1-2|TRBV5-3|TRBD1|NA|13
TGTGCCAGAAGCTTGCCGACAGGGTTGGGCTACACCTTC
CARSLPTGLGYTF
>TRBJ2-1|TRBV6-5|NA|NA|13
TGTGCCTCCCGGGCGGGTGCCCGCAATGAGCAGTTCTTC
CASRAGARNEQFF
>TRBJ1-3|TRBV9|NA|NA|14
TGTGCCAGCAGCGTGCCCGGCCCTGGAAACACCATATATTTT
CASSVPGPGNTIYF
>TRBJ1-2|TRBV14|TRBD1|NA|17
TGTGCCAGCAGCCATCGGTTCGGGACAGGTGGAACCTATGGCTACACCTTC
CASSHRFGTGGTYGYTF
>TRBJ1-2|TRBV7-8|TRBD1|NA|18
TGTGCCAGCAGCTCCCTTGGGAAAGTGGACAGGGGCAACTATGGCTACACCTTC
CASSSLGKVDRGNYGYTF
>TRBJ1-2|TRBV10-3|NA|NA|13
TGTGCCATCAGTGGGCTCAGGGACCATGGCTACACCTTC
CAISGLRDHGYTF
>TRBJ2-6|TRBV7-6|TRBD1|NA|18
TGTGCCAGCAGCTCTAGTCCGGGACAGCCTTCTGGGGCCAACGTCCTGACTTTC
CASSSSPGQPSGANVLTF
>TRBJ2-3|TRBV7-2|NA|NA|14
TGTGCCAGCAGCTTACAGGAGGGCCCAGATACGCAGTATTTT
CASSLQEGPDTQYF
>TRBJ2-7|TRBV4-3|TRBD2|NA|13
TGCGCCAGCAGCCAAGACAGGGAGGGCGAGCAGTACTTC
CASSQDREGEQYF
>TRBJ2-5|TRBV5-1|NA|NA|15
TGCGCCAGCAGCCCGGGGGCAGGGGTCCTTGAGACCCAGTACTTC
CASSPGAGVLETQYF
>TRBJ2-3|TRBV10-3|NA|NA|13
TGTGCCATCAGTGTGGAAAACACAGATACGCAGTATTTT
CAISVENTDTQYF
>TRBJ2-7|TRBV19|NA|NA|13
TGTGCCAGTAGTATCGCACTACTACGAATGCAGTACTTC
CASSIALLRMQYF
>TRBJ2-7|TRBV2|NA|NA|14
TGTGCCAGCAGTGTGTCGGACCGGGGCTACGAGCAGTACTTC
CASSVSDRGYEQYF
>TRBJ2-1|TRBV19|NA|NA|14
TGTGCCAGTAGTCCCTCGGAGGGCCGTAATGAGCAGTTCTTC
CASSPSEGRNEQFF
>TRBJ2-1|TRBV9|TRBD2|NA|16
TGTGCCAGCAGCGTAGATCGTAGCGGGAGTTACAATGAGCAGTTCTTC
CASSVDRSGSYNEQFF
>TRBJ2-7|TRBV5-6|NA|NA|12
TGTGCCAGCAGCAGACGTACTGGGGAGCAGTACTTC
CASSRRTGEQYF
>TRBJ2-5|TRBV6-1|TRBD1|NA|14
TGTGCCAGCAGTGTCGACAGGGGAGCAGAGACCCAGTACTTC
CASSVDRGAETQYF
>TRBJ2-7|TRBV19|NA|NA|14
TGTGCCAGTAGTATAGCTCTTCAAGCCTACGAGCAGTACTTC
CASSIALQAYEQYF
>TRBJ2-1|TRBV9|NA|NA|14
TGTGCCAGCAGCGCAACAGGGACGTACAATGAGCAGTTCTTC
CASSATGTYNEQFF
>TRBJ2-7|TRBV6-1|TRBD2|NA|14
TGTGCCGGCCAGCGGCTAGCGGGTTCCTACGAGCAGTACTTC
CAGQRLAGSYEQYF
>TRBJ2-7|TRBV5-5|NA|NA|15
TGTGCCAGCAGCTTGGGAGGACTCAAAGCCTACGAGCAGTACTTC
CASSLGGLKAYEQYF
>TRBJ2-3|TRBV6-5|NA|NA|14
TGTGCCACCCGTCGCCGGACTCGCACAGATACGCAGTATTTT
CATRRRTRTDTQYF
>TRBJ1-3|TRBV4-1|NA|NA|15
TGCGCCAGCAGCGTCCGGGAGTTCGCTGGAAACACCATATATTTT
CASSVREFAGNTIYF
>TRBJ1-5|TRBV7-8|NA|NA|16
TGTGCCAGCAGCTACAACAACCGACAGGTCGATCAGCCCCAGCATTTT
CASSYNNRQVDQPQHF
>TRBJ1-1|TRBV18|NA|NA|13
TGTGCCAGCTCACCACCTGGCGCGACTGAAGCTTTCTTT
CASSPPGATEAFF
>TRBJ1-1|TRBV7-7|NA|once|13
TGTGCCAGCAGCCGTAATATTGGGACTGAAGCTTTCTTT
CASSRNIGTEAFF
>TRBJ2-7|TRBV11-2|NA|NA|12
TGTGCCAGCAGCTGGGGTGTTGCCGAGCAGTACTTC
CASSWGVAEQYF
>TRBJ2-2|TRBV5-6|NA|NA|16
TGTGCCAGCAGCCCCGATTATGGGAGCTTGTCCGGGGAGCTGTTTTTT
CASSPDYGSLSGELFF
>TRBJ2-7|TRBV7-2|NA|NA|14
TGTGCCAGCAGCGACACTAGTAGAGTCCACGAGCAGTACTTC
CASSDTSRVHEQYF
>TRBJ1-3|TRBV5-4|NA|NA|15
TGTGCCAGCAGCCCAGATCGGACGGCCCGAAACACCATATATTTT
CASSPDRTARNTIYF
>TRBJ2-3|TRBV28|NA|NA|15
TGTGCCAGCAGTTTTGGTCAAGCGGGTACAGATACGCAGTATTTT
CASSFGQAGTDTQYF
>TRBJ2-1|TRBV6-6|TRBD2|NA|11
TGTGCCAGCCGAGCGGGGGCGGTCCAGTTCTTC
CASRAGAVQFF
>TRBJ2-3|TRBV28|NA|NA|13
TGTGCCATCGCGGTGGGGGTCGGGGATACGCAGTATTTT
CAIAVGVGDTQYF
>TRBJ2-5|TRBV29-1|TRBD2|NA|12
TGCAGCGCTGGGACTAGTGGAGAGACCCAGTACTTC
CSAGTSGETQYF
>TRBJ2-1|TRBV5-6|TRBD2|NA|16
TGTGCCAGCAGCTTGGACCCGACTAGCCGTTACAATGAGCAGTTCTTC
CASSLDPTSRYNEQFF
>TRBJ2-5|TRBV28|NA|NA|14
TGTGCCAGCAGTTTAACAGGGTACCAAGAGACCCAGTACTTC
CASSLTGYQETQYF
>TRBJ2-7|TRBV5-4|NA|NA|14
TGTGCCAGCAGCTTGATCAGTCGTTCCTACGAGCAGTACTTC
CASSLISRSYEQYF
>TRBJ2-5|TRBV6-1|NA|NA|13
TGTGCCAGCAGTGACTGGAACAAAGAGACCCAGTACTTC
CASSDWNKETQYF
>TRBJ2-3|TRBV7-2|TRBD2|NA|17
TGTGCCAGCAGCCTTTTTGGCGGGAGTCCTGCACCAGATACGCAGTATTTT
CASSLFGGSPAPDTQYF
>TRBJ2-7|TRBV9|NA|NA|14
TGTGCCAGCAGCTCCTCACAAAGCTCCTACGAGCAGTACTTC
CASSSSQSSYEQYF
>TRBJ2-3|TRBV6-5|NA|NA|14
TGTGCCAGCAGTTTCGACAGGTCCACAGATACGCAGTATTTT
CASSFDRSTDTQYF
>TRBJ2-2|TRBV18|NA|NA|16
TGTGCCAGCTCACCTTCTCTTGGCCAGGGCACCGGGGAGCTGTTTTTT
CASSPSLGQGTGELFF
>TRBJ2-7|TRBV5-4|TRBD2|NA|14
TGTGCCAGCAGTCCGTCCGGGACTAGCTACGAGCAGTACTTC
CASSPSGTSYEQYF
>TRBJ1-5|TRBV19|NA|NA|12
TGTGCCAGTACGGGCTCTCGCCAGCCCCAGCATTTT
CASTGSRQPQHF
>TRBJ1-1|TRBV11-2|TRBD1|NA|13
TGTGCCAGCAGCTCCACAGGGGACACTGAAGCTTTCTTT
CASSSTGDTEAFF
>TRBJ2-7|TRBV10-3|NA|NA|15
TGTGCCATCAGTGAGTCGTTGGGCAGCTCCTACGAGCAGTACTTC
CAISESLGSSYEQYF
>TRBJ2-2|TRBV5-1|NA|many|15
TGCGCCAGCAGCTTGGGGACAACGAACACCGGGGAGCTGTTTTTT
CASSLGTTNTGELFF
>TRBJ2-3|TRBV20-1|NA|NA|11
TGCAGTGCTAGAGATAAAGATACGCAGTATTTT
CSARDKDTQYF
>TRBJ2-6|TRBV11-2|NA|once|17
TGTGCCAGCATCCCCTTCCCACAGATCTCTGGGGCCAACGTCCTGACTTTC
CASIPFPQISGANVLTF
>TRBJ2-7|TRBV11-2|NA|NA|13
TGTGCCAGCAGCACAAAGAGTCCCTACGAGCAGTACTTC
CASSTKSPYEQYF
>TRBJ1-5|TRBV4-1|NA|few|14
TGCGCCAGCAGCCAAGTCAATAGCAATCAGCCCCAGCATTTT
CASSQVNSNQPQHF